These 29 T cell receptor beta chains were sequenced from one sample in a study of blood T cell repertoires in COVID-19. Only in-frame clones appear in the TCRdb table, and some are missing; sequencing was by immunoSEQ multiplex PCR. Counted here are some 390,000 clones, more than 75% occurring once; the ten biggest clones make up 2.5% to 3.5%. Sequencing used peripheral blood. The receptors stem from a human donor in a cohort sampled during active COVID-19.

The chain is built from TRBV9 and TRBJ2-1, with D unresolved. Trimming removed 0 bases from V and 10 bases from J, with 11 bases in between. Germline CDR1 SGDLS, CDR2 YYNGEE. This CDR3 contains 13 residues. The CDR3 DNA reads TGTGCCAGCAGCGTAGCCGGGTTTGAAGAGCAGTTCTTC. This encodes CASSVAGFEEQFF.

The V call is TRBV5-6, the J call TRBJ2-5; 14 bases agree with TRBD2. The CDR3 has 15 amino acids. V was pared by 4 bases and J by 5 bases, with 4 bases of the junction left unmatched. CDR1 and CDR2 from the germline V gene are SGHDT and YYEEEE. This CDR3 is CASSLRLAGGETQYF. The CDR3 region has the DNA TGTGCCAGCAGCCTGAGACTAGCGGGAGGGGAGACCCAGTACTTC.

The CDR3, as DNA: TGTGCCAGCAGTATGAGGTACGAGCAGTACTTC. Residues: CASSMRYEQYF. The rearrangement uses TRBV2 and TRBJ2-7, with D unclear. The CDR3 is 11 amino acids. V was clipped by 5 bases and J by 4 bases, with 6 bases between them. Germline V gene data show CDR1 as SNHLY and CDR2 as FYNNEI.

CDR3 in DNA: TGTGCCAGCAGTTTTGCGGGGCCAGATACGCAGTATTTT. Translated: CASSFAGPDTQYF. The genes are TRBV12-3 or TRBV12-4 and TRBJ2-3; tentative D call: TRBD2 (6 bases). Trimming pared 3 bases from V and 4 bases from J, leaving 8 bases between. This CDR3 comprises 13 residues.

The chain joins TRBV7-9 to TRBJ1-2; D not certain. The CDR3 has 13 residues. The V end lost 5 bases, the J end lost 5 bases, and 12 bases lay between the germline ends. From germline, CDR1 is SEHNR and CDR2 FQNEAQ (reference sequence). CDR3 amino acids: CASSPPQDYGYTF. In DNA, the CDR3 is TGTGCCAGCAGCCCCCCTCAGGATTATGGCTACACCTTC.

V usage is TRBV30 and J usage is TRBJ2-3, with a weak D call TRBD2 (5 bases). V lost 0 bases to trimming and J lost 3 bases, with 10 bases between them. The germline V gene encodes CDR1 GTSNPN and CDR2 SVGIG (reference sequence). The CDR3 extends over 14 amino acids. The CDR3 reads CAWSVDSETDTQYF. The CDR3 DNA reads TGTGCCTGGAGTGTGGACTCGGAGACAGATACGCAGTATTTT.

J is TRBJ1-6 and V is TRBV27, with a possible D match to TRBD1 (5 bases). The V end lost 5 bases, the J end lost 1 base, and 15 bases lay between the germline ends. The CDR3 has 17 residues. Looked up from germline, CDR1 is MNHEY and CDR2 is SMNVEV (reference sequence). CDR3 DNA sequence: TGTGCCAGCAGTCCACACGCCGGGGGGTCCTATAATTCACCCCTCCACTTT. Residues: CASSPHAGGSYNSPLHF.

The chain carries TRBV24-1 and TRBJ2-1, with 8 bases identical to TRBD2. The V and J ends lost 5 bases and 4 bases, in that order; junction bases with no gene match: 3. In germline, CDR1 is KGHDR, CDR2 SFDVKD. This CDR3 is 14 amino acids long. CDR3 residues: CATSVSGVYNEQFF. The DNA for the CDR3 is TGTGCCACCAGTGTTAGCGGGGTGTACAATGAGCAGTTCTTC.

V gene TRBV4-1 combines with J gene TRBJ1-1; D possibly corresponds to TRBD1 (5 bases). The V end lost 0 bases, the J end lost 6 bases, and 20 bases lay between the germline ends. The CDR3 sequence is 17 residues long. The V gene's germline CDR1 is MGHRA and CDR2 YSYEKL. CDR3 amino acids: CASSQDASAGRGSEAFF. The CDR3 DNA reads TGCGCCAGCAGCCAAGATGCGTCGGCAGGGAGGGGCTCTGAAGCTTTCTTT.

CDR3 region: CASSESEAGETQYF. The CDR3 DNA reads TGTGCCAGCAGTGAGTCAGAAGCAGGGGAGACCCAGTACTTC. The chain combines TRBV6-1 with TRBJ2-5, with D possibly TRBD1 on 5 matching bases. V dropped 3 bases and J dropped 5 bases, with 13 bases sitting between them. CDR3 size: 14 residues. CDR1 is MNHNS and CDR2 is SASEGT in the germline V gene.

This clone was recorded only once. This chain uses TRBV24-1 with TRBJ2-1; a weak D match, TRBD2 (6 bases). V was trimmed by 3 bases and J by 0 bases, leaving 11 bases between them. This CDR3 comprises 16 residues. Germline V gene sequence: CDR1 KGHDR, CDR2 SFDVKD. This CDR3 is CATSDVSGSSYNEQFF. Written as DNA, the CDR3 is TGTGCCACCAGTGATGTTAGCGGAAGCTCCTACAATGAGCAGTTCTTC.

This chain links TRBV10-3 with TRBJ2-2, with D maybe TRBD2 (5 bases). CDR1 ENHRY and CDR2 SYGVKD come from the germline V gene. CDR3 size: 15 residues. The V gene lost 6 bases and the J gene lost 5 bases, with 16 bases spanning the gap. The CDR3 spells CAISPTLETTGELFF. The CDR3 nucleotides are TGTGCCATCAGCCCTACACTAGAAACGACCGGGGAGCTGTTTTTT.

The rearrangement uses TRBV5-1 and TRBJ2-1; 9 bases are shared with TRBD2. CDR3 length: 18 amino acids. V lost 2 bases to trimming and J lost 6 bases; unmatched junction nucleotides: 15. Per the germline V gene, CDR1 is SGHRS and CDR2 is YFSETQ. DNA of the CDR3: TGCGCCAGCAGCTTAACGGGGGGTAGCGGGAGAGCGGCCAATGAGCAGTTCTTC. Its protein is CASSLTGGSGRAANEQFF.

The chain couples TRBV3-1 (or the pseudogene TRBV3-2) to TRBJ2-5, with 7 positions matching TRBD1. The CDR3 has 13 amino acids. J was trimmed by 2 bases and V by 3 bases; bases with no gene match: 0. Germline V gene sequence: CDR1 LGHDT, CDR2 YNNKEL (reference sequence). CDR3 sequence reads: CASSQTGQETQYF. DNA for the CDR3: TGTGCCAGCAGCCAGACAGGGCAAGAGACCCAGTACTTC.

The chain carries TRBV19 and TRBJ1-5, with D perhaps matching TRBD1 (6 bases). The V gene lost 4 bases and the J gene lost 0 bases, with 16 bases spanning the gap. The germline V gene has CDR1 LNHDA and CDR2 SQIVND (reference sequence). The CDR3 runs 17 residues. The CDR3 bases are TGTGCCAGTAGTACCCCGCCGGACAGCTATAGCAATCAGCCCCAGCATTTT. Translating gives CASSTPPDSYSNQPQHF.

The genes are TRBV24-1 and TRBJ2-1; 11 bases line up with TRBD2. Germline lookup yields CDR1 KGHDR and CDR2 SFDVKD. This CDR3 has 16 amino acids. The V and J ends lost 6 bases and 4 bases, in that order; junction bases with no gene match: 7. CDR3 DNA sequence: TGTGCCACCAGTACGACTAGCGGGATGACGTACAATGAGCAGTTCTTC. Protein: CATSTTSGMTYNEQFF.

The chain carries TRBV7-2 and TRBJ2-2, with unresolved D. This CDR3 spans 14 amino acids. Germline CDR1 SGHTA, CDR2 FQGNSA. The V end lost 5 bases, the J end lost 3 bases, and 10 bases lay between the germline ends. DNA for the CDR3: TGTGCCAGCAGCACCAATACTTACACCGGGGAGCTGTTTTTT. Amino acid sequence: CASSTNTYTGELFF.

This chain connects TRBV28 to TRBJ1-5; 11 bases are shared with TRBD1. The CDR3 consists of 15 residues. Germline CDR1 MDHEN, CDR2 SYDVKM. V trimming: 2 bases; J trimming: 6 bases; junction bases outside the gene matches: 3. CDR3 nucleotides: TGTGCCAGCAGTTTAGGCGGGACAGGGGGTCAGCCCCAGCATTTT. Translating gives CASSLGGTGGQPQHF.

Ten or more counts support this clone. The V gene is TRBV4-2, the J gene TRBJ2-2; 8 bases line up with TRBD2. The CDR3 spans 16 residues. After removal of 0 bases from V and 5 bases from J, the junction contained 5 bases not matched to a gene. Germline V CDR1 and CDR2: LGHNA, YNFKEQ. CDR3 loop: CASSQERERGTGELFF. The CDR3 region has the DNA TGTGCCAGCAGCCAAGAGCGGGAGCGGGGGACCGGGGAGCTGTTTTTT.

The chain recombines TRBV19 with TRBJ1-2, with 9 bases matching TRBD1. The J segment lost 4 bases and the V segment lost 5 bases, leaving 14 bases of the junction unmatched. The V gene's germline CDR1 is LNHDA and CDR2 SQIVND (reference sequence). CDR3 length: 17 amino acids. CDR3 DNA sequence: TGTGCCAGTAGTCCAATAGCAGGGGGACAGGGACCCTATGGCTACACCTTC. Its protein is CASSPIAGGQGPYGYTF.

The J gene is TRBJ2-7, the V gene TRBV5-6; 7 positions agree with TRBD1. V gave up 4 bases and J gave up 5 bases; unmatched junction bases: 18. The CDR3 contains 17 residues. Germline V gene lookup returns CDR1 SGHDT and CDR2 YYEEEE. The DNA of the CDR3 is TGTGCCAGCAGCCCCACAGGGGTAGGAGCTAGTGACAACGAGCAGTACTTC. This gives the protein CASSPTGVGASDNEQYF. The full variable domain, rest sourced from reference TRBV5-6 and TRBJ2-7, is DAGVTQSPTHLIKTRGQQVTLRCSPKSGHDTVSWYQQALGQGPQFIFQYYEEEERQRGNFPDRFSGHQFPNYSSELNVNALLLGDSALYLCASSPTGVGASDNEQYFGPGTRLTVT.

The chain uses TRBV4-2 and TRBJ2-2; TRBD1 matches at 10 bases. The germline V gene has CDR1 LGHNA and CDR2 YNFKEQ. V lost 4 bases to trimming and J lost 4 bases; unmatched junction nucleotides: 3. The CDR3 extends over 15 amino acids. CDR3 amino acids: CASSPRDRGTGELFF. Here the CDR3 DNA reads TGTGCCAGCAGCCCCCGGGACAGGGGCACCGGGGAGCTGTTTTTT.

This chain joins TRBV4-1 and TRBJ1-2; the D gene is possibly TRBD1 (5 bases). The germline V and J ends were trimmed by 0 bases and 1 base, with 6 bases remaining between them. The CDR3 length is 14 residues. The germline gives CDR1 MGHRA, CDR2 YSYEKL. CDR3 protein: CASSQDRVNYGYTF. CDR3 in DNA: TGCGCCAGCAGCCAAGACAGGGTTAACTATGGCTACACCTTC.

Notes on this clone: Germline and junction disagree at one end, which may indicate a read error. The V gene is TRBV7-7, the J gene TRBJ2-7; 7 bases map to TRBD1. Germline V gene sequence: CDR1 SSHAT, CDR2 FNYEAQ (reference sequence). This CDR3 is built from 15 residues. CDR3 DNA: TGTGCTAGCAGTTTTCGACGACAGGGACCCTACGAGCAGTACTTC. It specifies CASSFRRQGPYEQYF.

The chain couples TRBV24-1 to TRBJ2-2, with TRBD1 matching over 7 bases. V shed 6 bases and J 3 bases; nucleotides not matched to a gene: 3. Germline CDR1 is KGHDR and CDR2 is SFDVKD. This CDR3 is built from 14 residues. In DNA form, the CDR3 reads TGTGCCACCAGTCGGGACAGTTACACCGGGGAGCTGTTTTTT. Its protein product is CATSRDSYTGELFF.

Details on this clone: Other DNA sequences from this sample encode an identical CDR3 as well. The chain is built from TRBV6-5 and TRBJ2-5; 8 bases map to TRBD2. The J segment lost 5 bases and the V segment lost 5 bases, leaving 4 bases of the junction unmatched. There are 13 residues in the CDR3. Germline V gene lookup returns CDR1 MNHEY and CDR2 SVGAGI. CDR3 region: CASSRTGGETQYF. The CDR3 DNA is TGTGCCAGCAGTCGGACGGGGGGGGAGACCCAGTACTTC.

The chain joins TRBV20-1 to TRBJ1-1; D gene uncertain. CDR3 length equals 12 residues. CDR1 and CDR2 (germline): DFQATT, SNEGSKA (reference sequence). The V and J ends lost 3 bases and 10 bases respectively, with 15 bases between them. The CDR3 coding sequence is TGCAGTGCTAGTCAATTTCGTGCCGGAGCTTTCTTT. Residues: CSASQFRAGAFF.

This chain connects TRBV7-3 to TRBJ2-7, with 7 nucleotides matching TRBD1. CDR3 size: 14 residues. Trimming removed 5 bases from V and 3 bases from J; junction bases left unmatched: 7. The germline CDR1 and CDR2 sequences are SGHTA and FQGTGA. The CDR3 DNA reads TGTGCCAGCAGCCCGACAGGGTCTTACTACGAGCAGTACTTC. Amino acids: CASSPTGSYYEQYF. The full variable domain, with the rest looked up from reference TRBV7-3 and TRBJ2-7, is GAGVSQTPSNKVTEKGKYVELRCDPISGHTALYWYRQSLGQGPEFLIYFQGTGAADDSGLPNDRFFAVRPEGSVSTLKIQRTERGDSAVYLCASSPTGSYYEQYFGPGTRLTVT.

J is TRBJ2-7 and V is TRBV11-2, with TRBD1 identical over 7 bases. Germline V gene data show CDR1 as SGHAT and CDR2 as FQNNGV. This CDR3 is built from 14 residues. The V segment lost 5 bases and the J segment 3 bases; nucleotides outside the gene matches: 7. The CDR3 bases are TGTGCCAGCAGCGAGTCCGGACAGGTCTACGAGCAGTACTTC. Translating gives CASSESGQVYEQYF. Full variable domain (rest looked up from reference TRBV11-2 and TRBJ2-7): EAGVAQSPRYKIIEKRQSVAFWCNPISGHATLYWYQQILGQGPKLLIQFQNNGVVDDSQLPKDRFSAERLKGVDSTLKIQPAKLEDSAVYLCASSESGQVYEQYFGPGTRLTVT.